A selection of T cell receptor beta chains follows, all from one sample in a study of T cell repertoires in cytomegalovirus infection. One entry per CDR3 protein, called by TCRdb with MiXCR from the reads. The sample holds some 400,000 distinct CDR3 sequences; roughly 31% are singletons and the top ten take roughly 13%. The material sequenced was PBMCs. These receptors all stem from a human donor in good health (CMV status not recorded). Some clones in this sample may be carry-over from other donors' samples. Both conserved end residues are trimmed from each CDR3.

V gene: TRBV7-9
J gene: TRBJ2-7
CDR3 protein: ASSLEGHYEQY

V gene: TRBV12-3/TRBV12-4
J gene: TRBJ2-1
CDR3 protein: ASSFQGLDAEQF

V gene: TRBV4-2
J gene: TRBJ2-1
CDR3 protein: ASSPPDRGSNEQF

V gene: TRBV11-1
J gene: TRBJ2-7
CDR3 protein: ASSPSRSAYEQY

V gene: TRBV7-9
J gene: TRBJ1-4
CDR3 protein: ATESTATNEKLF

V gene: TRBV25-1
J gene: TRBJ2-2
CDR3 protein: ASSGRGGSRTGELF

V gene: TRBV24-1
J gene: TRBJ2-3
CDR3 protein: ATRPHGDTDTQY

V gene: TRBV24-1
J gene: TRBJ1-5
CDR3 protein: ATSDSNQPQH

V gene: TRBV11-2
J gene: TRBJ2-1
CDR3 protein: ASSLGTRGHNEQF

V gene: TRBV12-3/TRBV12-4
J gene: TRBJ2-1
CDR3 protein: ASSRGGTGYNEQF

V gene: TRBV12-3/TRBV12-4
J gene: TRBJ2-7
CDR3 protein: ASSPGTSTLYEQY

V gene: TRBV10-3
J gene: TRBJ2-3
CDR3 protein: AIRGDYSTDTQY

V gene: TRBV6-1
J gene: TRBJ2-4
CDR3 protein: ASSDLAGGRYIQY

V gene: TRBV19
J gene: TRBJ2-3
CDR3 protein: ASSTDQVTDTQY

V gene: TRBV5-1
J gene: TRBJ2-3
CDR3 protein: ASSARTSGPTDTQY

V gene: TRBV2
J gene: TRBJ1-4
CDR3 protein: ASSARGKGEKLF

V gene: TRBV19
J gene: TRBJ1-5
CDR3 protein: ASSRDRGQPQH

V gene: TRBV6-1
J gene: TRBJ1-5
CDR3 protein: ASSLTNTYSNQPQH

V gene: TRBV28
J gene: TRBJ1-6
CDR3 protein: ASSPVGSDNSPLH

V gene: TRBV27
J gene: TRBJ1-1
CDR3 protein: ATLNPGMGPTEAF

V gene: TRBV11-2
J gene: TRBJ2-1
CDR3 protein: ASSPPKGSYSYNEQF

V gene: TRBV7-2
J gene: TRBJ1-2
CDR3 protein: ASGTGPMNYGYT

V gene: TRBV7-6
J gene: TRBJ2-3
CDR3 protein: ASSSVFGDTQY

V gene: TRBV7-2
J gene: TRBJ1-4
CDR3 protein: ASKLGQGINEKLF

V gene: TRBV6-1
J gene: TRBJ2-7
CDR3 protein: ASSESGVTYEQY

V gene: TRBV7-2
J gene: TRBJ1-3
CDR3 protein: ASSSRHSSGNTIY

V gene: TRBV7-4
J gene: TRBJ1-2
CDR3 protein: ASSLEGRTYGYT

V gene: TRBV6-2/TRBV6-3
J gene: TRBJ2-1
CDR3 protein: ARRQIQAGEQF

V gene: TRBV6-6
J gene: TRBJ2-1
CDR3 protein: ASSYSYEQF

V gene: TRBV20-1
J gene: TRBJ2-1
CDR3 protein: SARAGLHTYNEQF

V gene: TRBV27
J gene: TRBJ2-7
CDR3 protein: ASSARKGAKAYEQY

V gene: TRBV14
J gene: TRBJ2-1
CDR3 protein: ASSLIWTSGGEQF

V gene: TRBV5-6
J gene: TRBJ1-4
CDR3 protein: ASSLSRGFRPETLF

V gene: TRBV6-6
J gene: TRBJ1-5
CDR3 protein: ASRQTQGARSNQPQH

V gene: TRBV4-2
J gene: TRBJ2-3
CDR3 protein: ASSLIGAEDTQY

V gene: TRBV5-1
J gene: TRBJ2-2
CDR3 protein: ASSLDGSANTGELF

V gene: TRBV11-1
J gene: TRBJ2-1
CDR3 protein: ASSLAGNTLGNEQF

V gene: TRBV6-2/TRBV6-3
J gene: TRBJ2-1
CDR3 protein: ASSPTLGYEQF

V gene: TRBV28
J gene: TRBJ2-5
CDR3 protein: ASSFTSGLQETQY

V gene: TRBV6-2/TRBV6-3
J gene: TRBJ1-6
CDR3 protein: ASSRLEGRTALNSPLH

V gene: TRBV4-3
J gene: TRBJ1-1
CDR3 protein: ASSQARRVNTEAF

V gene: TRBV4-1
J gene: TRBJ2-3
CDR3 protein: ASSQERTSGGGTDTQY

V gene: TRBV12-3/TRBV12-4
J gene: TRBJ2-3
CDR3 protein: ASSFRDRGLDTQY

V gene: TRBV12-3/TRBV12-4
J gene: TRBJ1-1
CDR3 protein: ASSLAGGVGNTEAF

V gene: TRBV28
J gene: TRBJ1-1
CDR3 protein: SSLSRQRMNTEAF

V gene: TRBV27
J gene: TRBJ2-4
CDR3 protein: ASSMQPNLGIQY

V gene: TRBV4-1
J gene: TRBJ2-2
CDR3 protein: ASSQANRVAGELF

V gene: TRBV15
J gene: TRBJ2-7
CDR3 protein: ATSTDLRYEQY